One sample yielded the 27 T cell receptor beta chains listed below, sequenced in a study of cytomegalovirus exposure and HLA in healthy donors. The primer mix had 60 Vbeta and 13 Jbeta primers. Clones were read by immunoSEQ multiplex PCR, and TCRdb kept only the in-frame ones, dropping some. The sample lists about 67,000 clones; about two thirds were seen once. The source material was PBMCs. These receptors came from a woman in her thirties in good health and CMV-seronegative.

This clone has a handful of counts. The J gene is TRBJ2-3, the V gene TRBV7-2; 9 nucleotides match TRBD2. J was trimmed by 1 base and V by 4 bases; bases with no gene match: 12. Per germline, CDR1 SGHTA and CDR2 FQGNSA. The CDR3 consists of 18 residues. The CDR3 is CASSSRGASGERTDTQYF. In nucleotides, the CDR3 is TGTGCCAGCAGCTCGCGTGGTGCTAGCGGGGAACGCACAGATACGCAGTATTTT.

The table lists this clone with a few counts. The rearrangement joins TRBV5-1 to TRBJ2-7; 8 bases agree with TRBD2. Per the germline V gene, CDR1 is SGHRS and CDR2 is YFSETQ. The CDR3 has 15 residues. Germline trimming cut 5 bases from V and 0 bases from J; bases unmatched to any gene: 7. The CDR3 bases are TGCGCCAGCAGAATGACTAGCGAGTTCTCCTACGAGCAGTACTTC. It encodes CASRMTSEFSYEQYF.

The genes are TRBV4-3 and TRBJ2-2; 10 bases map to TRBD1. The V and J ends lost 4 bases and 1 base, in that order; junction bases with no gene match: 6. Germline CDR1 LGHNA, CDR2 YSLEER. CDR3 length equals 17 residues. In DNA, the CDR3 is TGCGCCAGCAGCCCCAGGGGGACAGGGGAGAACACCGGGGAGCTGTTTTTT. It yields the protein CASSPRGTGENTGELFF.

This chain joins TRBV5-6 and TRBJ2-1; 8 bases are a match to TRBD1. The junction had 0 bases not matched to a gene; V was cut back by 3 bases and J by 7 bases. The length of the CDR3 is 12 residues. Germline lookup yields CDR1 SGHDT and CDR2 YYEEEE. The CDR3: CASSWTGNEQFF. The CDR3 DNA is TGTGCCAGCAGCTGGACAGGGAATGAGCAGTTCTTC.

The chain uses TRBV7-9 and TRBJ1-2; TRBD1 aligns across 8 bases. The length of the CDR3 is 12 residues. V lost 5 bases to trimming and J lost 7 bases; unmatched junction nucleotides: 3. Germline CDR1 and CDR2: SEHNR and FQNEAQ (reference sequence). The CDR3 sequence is CASSDRGRGYTF. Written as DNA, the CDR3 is TGTGCCAGCAGCGACAGGGGACGTGGCTACACCTTC.

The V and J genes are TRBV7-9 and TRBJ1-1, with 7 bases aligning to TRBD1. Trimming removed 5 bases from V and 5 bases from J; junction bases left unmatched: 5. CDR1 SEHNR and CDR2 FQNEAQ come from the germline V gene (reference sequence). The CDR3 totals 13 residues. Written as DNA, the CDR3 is TGTGCCAGCAGCCCGACAGGGAAGACTGAAGCTTTCTTT. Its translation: CASSPTGKTEAFF.

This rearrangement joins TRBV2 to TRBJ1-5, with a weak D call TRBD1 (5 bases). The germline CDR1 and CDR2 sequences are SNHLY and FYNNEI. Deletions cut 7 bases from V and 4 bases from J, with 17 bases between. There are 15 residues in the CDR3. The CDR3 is CASTPDGPGNQPQHF. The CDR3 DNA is TGTGCCAGCACCCCGGACGGACCAGGGAATCAGCCCCAGCATTTT.

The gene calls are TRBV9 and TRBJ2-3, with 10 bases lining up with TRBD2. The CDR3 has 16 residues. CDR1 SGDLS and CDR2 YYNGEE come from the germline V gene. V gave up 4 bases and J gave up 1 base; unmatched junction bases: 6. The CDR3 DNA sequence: TGTGCCAGCAGCATGAGCGGGGGGGCCGGCACAGATACGCAGTATTTT. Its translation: CASSMSGGAGTDTQYF.

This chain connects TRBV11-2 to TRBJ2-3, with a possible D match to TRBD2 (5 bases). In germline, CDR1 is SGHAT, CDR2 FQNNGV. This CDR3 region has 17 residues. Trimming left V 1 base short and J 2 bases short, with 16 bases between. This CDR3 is CASSLAGASWSTDTQYF. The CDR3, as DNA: TGTGCCAGCAGCTTAGCTGGAGCTAGCTGGTCCACAGATACGCAGTATTTT.

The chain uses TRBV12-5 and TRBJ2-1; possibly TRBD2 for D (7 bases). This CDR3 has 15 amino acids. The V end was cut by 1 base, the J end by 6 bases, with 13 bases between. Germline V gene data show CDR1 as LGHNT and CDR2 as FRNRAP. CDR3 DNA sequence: TGTGCTAGTGGTTTGGAGGGTGGGGGGGCCAATGAGCAGTTCTTC. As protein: CASGLEGGGANEQFF.

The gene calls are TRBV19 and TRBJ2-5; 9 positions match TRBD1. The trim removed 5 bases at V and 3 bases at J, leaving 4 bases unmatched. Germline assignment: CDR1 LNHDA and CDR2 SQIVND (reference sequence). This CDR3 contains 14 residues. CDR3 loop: CASSPRTGEETQYF. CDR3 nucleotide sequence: TGTGCCAGTAGTCCCCGGACAGGGGAAGAGACCCAGTACTTC. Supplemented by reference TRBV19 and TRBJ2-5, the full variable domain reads DGGITQSPKYLFRKEGQNVTLSCEQNLNHDAMYWYRQDPGQGLRLIYYSQIVNDFQKGDIAEGYSVSREKKESFPLTVTSAQKNPTAFYLCASSPRTGEETQYFGPGTRLLVL.

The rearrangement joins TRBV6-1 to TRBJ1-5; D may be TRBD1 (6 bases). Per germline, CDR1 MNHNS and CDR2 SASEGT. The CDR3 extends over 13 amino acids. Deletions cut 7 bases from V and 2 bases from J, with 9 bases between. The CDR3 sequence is CASTGHGNQPQHF. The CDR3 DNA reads TGTGCCAGCACGGGACACGGCAATCAGCCCCAGCATTTT.

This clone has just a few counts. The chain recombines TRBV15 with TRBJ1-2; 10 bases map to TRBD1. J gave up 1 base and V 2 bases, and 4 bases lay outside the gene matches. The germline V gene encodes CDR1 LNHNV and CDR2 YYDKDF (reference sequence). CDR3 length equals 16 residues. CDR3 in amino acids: CATSRSGTGDNYGYTF. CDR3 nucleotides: TGTGCCACCAGCAGATCCGGGACAGGGGATAACTATGGCTACACCTTC.

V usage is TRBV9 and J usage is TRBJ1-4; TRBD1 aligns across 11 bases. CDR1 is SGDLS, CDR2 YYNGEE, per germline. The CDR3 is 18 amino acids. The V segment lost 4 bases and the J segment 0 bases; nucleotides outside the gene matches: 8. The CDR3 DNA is TGTGCCAGCAGCCCCAGTCGGACAGGGGGCTCAACTAATGAAAAACTGTTTTTT. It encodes CASSPSRTGGSTNEKLFF.

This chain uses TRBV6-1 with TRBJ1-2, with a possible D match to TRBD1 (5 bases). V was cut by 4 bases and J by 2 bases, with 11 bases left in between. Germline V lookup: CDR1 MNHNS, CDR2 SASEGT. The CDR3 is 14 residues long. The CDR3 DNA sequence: TGTGCCAGCAGTGCGCTGGCAGGGAACTATGGCTACACCTTC. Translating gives CASSALAGNYGYTF.

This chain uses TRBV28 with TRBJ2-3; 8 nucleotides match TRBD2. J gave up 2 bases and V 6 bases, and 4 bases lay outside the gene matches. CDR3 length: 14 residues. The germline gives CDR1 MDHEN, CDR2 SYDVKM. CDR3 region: CASRPGLDTDTQYF. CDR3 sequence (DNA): TGTGCCAGCAGGCCGGGACTAGACACAGATACGCAGTATTTT.

For the CDR3, the DNA is TGCGCCAGCAGCCAAGAGAGGTTTTGGGGAGGCGGGGAGCTGTTTTTT. Translating gives CASSQERFWGGGELFF. V is TRBV4-3 and J is TRBJ2-2, with a possible D match to TRBD2 (6 bases). Germline CDR1 reads LGHNA; CDR2 reads YSLEER. V was trimmed by 0 bases and J by 7 bases, leaving 15 bases between them. The CDR3 totals 16 residues.

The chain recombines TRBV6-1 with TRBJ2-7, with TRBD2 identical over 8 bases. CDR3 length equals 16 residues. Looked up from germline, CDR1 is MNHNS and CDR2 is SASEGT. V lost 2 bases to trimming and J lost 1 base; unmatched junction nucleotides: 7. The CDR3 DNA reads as TGTGCCAGCAGTGAACCCCCGGGGGGGAGATCCTACGAGCAGTACTTC. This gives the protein CASSEPPGGRSYEQYF.

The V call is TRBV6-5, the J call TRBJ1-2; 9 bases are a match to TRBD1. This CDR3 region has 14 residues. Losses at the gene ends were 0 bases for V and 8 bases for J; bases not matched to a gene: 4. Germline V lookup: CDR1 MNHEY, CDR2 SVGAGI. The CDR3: CASSYSYRGLGYTF. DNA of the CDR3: TGTGCCAGCAGTTACTCGTACAGGGGGCTCGGCTACACCTTC.

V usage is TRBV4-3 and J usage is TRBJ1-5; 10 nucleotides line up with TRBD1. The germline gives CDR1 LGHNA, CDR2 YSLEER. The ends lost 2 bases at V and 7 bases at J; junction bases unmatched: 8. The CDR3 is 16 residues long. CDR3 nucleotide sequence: TGCGCCAGCAGCCAACTGGACAGGGGGTCCGGGCAGCCCCAGCATTTT. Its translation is CASSQLDRGSGQPQHF.

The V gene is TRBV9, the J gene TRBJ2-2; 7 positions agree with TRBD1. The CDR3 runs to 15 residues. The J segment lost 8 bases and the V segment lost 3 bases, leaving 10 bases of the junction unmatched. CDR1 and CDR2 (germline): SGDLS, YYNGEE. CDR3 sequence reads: CASSGTGTVVGELFF. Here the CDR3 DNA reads TGTGCCAGCAGCGGAACCGGGACAGTAGTAGGGGAGCTGTTTTTT.

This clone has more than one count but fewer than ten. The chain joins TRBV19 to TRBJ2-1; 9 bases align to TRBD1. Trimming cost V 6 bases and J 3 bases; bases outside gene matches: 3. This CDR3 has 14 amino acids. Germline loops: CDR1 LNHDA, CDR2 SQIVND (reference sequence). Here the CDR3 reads CASRTGQGYNEQFF. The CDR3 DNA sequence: TGTGCCAGTAGGACGGGACAGGGCTACAATGAGCAGTTCTTC.

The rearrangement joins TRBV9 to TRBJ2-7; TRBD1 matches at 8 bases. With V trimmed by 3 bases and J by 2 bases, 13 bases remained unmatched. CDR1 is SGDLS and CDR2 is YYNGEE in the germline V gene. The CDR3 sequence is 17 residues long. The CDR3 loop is CASSGLLGDRSPYEQYF. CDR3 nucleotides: TGTGCCAGCAGCGGACTCCTAGGGGACAGGAGCCCCTACGAGCAGTACTTC.

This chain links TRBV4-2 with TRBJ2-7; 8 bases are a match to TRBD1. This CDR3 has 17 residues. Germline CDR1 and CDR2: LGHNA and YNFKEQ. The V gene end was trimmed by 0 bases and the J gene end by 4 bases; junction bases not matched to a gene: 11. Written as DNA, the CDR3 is TGTGCCAGCAGCCAAGATGTTTTTGGGACAGGCGGATACGAGCAGTACTTC. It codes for CASSQDVFGTGGYEQYF.

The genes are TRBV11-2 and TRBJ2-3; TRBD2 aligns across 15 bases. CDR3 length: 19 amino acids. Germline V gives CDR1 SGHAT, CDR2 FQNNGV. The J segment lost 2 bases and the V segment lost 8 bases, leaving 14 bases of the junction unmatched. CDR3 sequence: CASRTRTSGGDTITDTQYF. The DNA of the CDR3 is TGTGCCAGCCGGACTAGGACTAGCGGGGGGGATACCATCACAGATACGCAGTATTTT.

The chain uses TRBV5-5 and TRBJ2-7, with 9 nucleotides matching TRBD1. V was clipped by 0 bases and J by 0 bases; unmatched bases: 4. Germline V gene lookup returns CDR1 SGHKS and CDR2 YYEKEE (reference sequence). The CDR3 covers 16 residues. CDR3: CASSLEGTGYSYEQYF. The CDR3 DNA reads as TGTGCCAGCAGCTTGGAAGGGACAGGGTACTCCTACGAGCAGTACTTC.

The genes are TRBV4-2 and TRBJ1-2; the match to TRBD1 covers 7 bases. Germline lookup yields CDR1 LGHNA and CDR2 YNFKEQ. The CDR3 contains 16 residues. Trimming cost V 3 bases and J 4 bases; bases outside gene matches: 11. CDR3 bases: TGTGCCAGCAGCCACCCGGGACAGACAAGCCCCTATGGCTACACCTTC. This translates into CASSHPGQTSPYGYTF.